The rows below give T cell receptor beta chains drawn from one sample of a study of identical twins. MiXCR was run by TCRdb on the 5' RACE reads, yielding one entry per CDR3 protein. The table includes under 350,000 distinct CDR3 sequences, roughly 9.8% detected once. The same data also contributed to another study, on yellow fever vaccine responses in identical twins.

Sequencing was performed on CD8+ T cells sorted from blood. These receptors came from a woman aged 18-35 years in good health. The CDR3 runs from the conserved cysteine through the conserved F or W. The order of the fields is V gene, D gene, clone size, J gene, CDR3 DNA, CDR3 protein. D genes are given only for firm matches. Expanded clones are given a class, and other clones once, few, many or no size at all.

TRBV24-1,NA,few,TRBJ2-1,TGTGCCACCAGAGGAGCCGGGGATTACAATGAGCAGTTCTTC,CATRGAGDYNEQFF
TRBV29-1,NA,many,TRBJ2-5,TGCAGCGTTGAATCTACTTCAATGGGGGAGACCCAGTACTTC,CSVESTSMGETQYF
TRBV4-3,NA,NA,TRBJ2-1,TGCGCCAGCAGCCAAGAAGTGGGCGGGTCCTACAATGAGCAGTTCTTC,CASSQEVGGSYNEQFF
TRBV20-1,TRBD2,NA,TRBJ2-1,TGCAGTGCTAGAGAACTAGGGACTACTTTTCACAATGAGCAGTTCTTC,CSARELGTTFHNEQFF
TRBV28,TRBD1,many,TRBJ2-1,TGTGCCAGCAGGAACGGACAGGGCAATGAGCAGTTCTTC,CASRNGQGNEQFF
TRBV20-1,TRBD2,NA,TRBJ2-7,TGCAGTGCTAGAGATCTCTTTAGGACTAGCTACGAGCAGTACTTC,CSARDLFRTSYEQYF
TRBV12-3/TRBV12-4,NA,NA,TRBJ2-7,TGTGCCAGCAGTTTGTTCCCGCTCTCCTACGAGCAGTACTTC,CASSLFPLSYEQYF
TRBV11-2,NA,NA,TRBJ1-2,TGTGCCAGCAGCCCCATGCGGGGGCAACGTGACTACACCTTC,CASSPMRGQRDYTF
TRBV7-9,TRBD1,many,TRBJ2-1,TGTGCCAAGAGGGGGCTGGGACAGAGCTCCTACAATGAGCAGTTCTTC,CAKRGLGQSSYNEQFF
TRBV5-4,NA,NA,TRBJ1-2,TGTGCCAGCACCGAAGCTAACTATGGCTACACCTTC,CASTEANYGYTF
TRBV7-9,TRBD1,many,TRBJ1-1,TGTGCCAGCACCGACAGGGGCACTGAAGCTTTCTTT,CASTDRGTEAFF
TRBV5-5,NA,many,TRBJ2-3,TGTGCCAGCACCTTTAGGGGTCGGGGCACAGATACGCAGTATTTT,CASTFRGRGTDTQYF
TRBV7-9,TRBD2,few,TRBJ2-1,TGTGCCAGCAGCACTAGCGGGACCTCCTACAATGAGCAGTTCTTC,CASSTSGTSYNEQFF
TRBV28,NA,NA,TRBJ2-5,TGTGCCAGCAGTTCTTCCTTAGGAGAGACCCAGTACTTC,CASSSSLGETQYF
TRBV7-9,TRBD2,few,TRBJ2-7,TGTGCCAGCAGCTTAGGGTGGGAGGGGCTCTCCTACGAGCAGTACTTC,CASSLGWEGLSYEQYF
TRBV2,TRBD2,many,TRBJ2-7,TGTGCCAGCAGTGAACCATGGGGACTAGCGGCCCTTCAAACCTACGAGCAGTACTTC,CASSEPWGLAALQTYEQYF
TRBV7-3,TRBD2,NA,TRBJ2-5,TGTACCAGCTGTTCCCCGGGACTAGCGGGAAAAGGGGCCCAAGAGACCCAGTACTTC,CTSCSPGLAGKGAQETQYF
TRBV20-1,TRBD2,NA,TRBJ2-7,TGCAGTGCAGACGAGGGAGGGGCCGAGCAGTACTTC,CSADEGGAEQYF
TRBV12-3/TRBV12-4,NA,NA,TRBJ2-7,TGTGCCAGCAGCACTAGTGTAAATCACGAGCAGTACTTC,CASSTSVNHEQYF
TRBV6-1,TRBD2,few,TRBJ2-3,TGTGCCAGCAGTCCCACTAGCGGGGGGGTCGTGGATACGCAGTATTTT,CASSPTSGGVVDTQYF
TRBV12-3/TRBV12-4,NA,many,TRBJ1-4,TGTGCCAGCAGTTTGTCGGTGGAACTGTTTTTT,CASSLSVELFF
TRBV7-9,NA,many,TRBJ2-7,TGTGCCAGCGCATCGGACCTCTCCTACGAGCAGTACTTC,CASASDLSYEQYF
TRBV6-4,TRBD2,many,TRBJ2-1,TGTGCCAGCAGTGACTCTAGCGGGAGTCCGTACAATGAGCAGTTCTTC,CASSDSSGSPYNEQFF
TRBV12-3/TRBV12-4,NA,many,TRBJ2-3,TGTGCCAGCAGTTTAGGCGGCCCTACCCCCACAGATACGCAGTATTTT,CASSLGGPTPTDTQYF
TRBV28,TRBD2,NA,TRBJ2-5,TGTGCCAGCAGCCTCTTGGTGGCCAGGACTAGCCCGCAAGAGACCCAGTACTTC,CASSLLVARTSPQETQYF
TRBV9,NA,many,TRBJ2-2,TGTGCAGAGACAGGAGTCAATGCCGGGGAGCTGTTTTTT,CAETGVNAGELFF
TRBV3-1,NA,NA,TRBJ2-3,TGTGCCAGCTGCCAGGAGGTCGCTGGGACAGATACGCAGTATTTT,CASCQEVAGTDTQYF
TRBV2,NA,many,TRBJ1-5,TGTGCCAGCAGTGATGGGGCACTCAGCAATCAGCCCCAGCATTTT,CASSDGALSNQPQHF
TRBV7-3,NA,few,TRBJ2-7,TGTGCCAGCAGCCCGGACGGGACGGAGCAGTACTTC,CASSPDGTEQYF
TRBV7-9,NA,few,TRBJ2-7,TGTGCCAGCTCGGGGCGGGACTACGAGCAGTACTTC,CASSGRDYEQYF
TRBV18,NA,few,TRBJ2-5,TGTGCCAGCTCACCACCGGACGAAAAAGTAGGGGAGACCCAGTACTTC,CASSPPDEKVGETQYF
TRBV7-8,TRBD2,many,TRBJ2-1,TGTGCCAGCAGCTTCCTGACTAGCGGGAGTGCCCCGATCTCCTACAATGAGCAGTTCTTC,CASSFLTSGSAPISYNEQFF
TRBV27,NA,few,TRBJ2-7,TGTGCCAGCAGTTTTCTCCTCCCGGACCGCTTGACCTACGAGCAGTACTTC,CASSFLLPDRLTYEQYF
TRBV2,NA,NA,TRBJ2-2,TGTGCCAGCGAAACTGGGGGAGGAACCGGGGAGCTGTTTTTT,CASETGGGTGELFF
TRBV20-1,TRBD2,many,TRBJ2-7,TGCAGTGCTAGCGCTAGCGGGGGAAACGAGCAGTACTTC,CSASASGGNEQYF
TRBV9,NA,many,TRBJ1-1,TGCGCCAGCAGCGTAGGGGGGTCGACTGAAGCTTTCTTT,CASSVGGSTEAFF
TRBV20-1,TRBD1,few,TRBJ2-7,TGCAGTGCTAGATGGACAGGGTCCTACGAGCAGTACTTC,CSARWTGSYEQYF
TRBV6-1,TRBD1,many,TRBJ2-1,TGTGCCAGCAGTGACCCACAGGGGTACAATGAGCAGTTCTTC,CASSDPQGYNEQFF
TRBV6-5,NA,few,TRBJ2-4,TGTGCCAGCAGTTATACTATCGCCAAAAACATTCAGTACTTC,CASSYTIAKNIQYF
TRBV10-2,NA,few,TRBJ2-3,TGCGCCAGCAGTGACCGAGACTATATCACAGATACGCAGTATTTT,CASSDRDYITDTQYF
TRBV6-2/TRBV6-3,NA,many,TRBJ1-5,TGTGCCAGCGCAGCGGCGGCTGGCAATCAGCCCCAGCATTTT,CASAAAAGNQPQHF
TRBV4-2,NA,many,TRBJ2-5,TGTGCCAGCAGCCAAGTCTTCTTTCAGACCCAGTACTTC,CASSQVFFQTQYF
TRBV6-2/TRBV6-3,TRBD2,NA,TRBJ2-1,TGTGCCAGCACTTCGGGAGGGGTCAATGAGCAGTTCTTC,CASTSGGVNEQFF
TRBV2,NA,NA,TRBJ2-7,TGTGCCAGCAGTGACCTGGGCCGCTTCTCCTACGAGCAGTACTTC,CASSDLGRFSYEQYF